The 10 T cell receptor beta chains listed next were all sequenced from one sample in a study of cytomegalovirus exposure and HLA in healthy donors. Researchers ran the PCR with 60 Vbeta and 13 Jbeta primers. Some clones are missing from TCRdb's copy, which holds only in-frame ones; the method was immunoSEQ multiplex PCR. The sample lists over 100,000 clones; over 75% were seen once. The sample taken for sequencing was PBMCs. The receptors come from a male donor in good health and CMV-seropositive.

The V and J genes are TRBV28 and TRBJ1-1, with 9 bases that match TRBD1. This CDR3 is 16 amino acids long. Germline V gene lookup returns CDR1 MDHEN and CDR2 SYDVKM. J was trimmed by 4 bases and V by 6 bases; bases with no gene match: 12. CDR3 sequence: CASSRDREGPSTEAFF. The CDR3 nucleotides are TGTGCCAGCAGCAGGGACAGGGAGGGTCCGAGCACTGAAGCTTTCTTT.

The V gene is TRBV10-3, the J gene TRBJ2-7; TRBD2 aligns across 7 bases. Germline V lookup: CDR1 ENHRY, CDR2 SYGVKD. This CDR3 is 13 amino acids long. With 4 bases clipped from V and 4 bases from J, the junction kept 4 bases outside the gene matches. Written as DNA, the CDR3 is TGTGCCATCAGTGCTGGACTAGGGTACGAGCAGTACTTC. Amino acid sequence: CAISAGLGYEQYF.

This sequence joins TRBV5-6 and TRBJ1-1; TRBD1 might be the D (6 bases). The CDR3 is made up of 16 amino acids. Germline V gene sequence: CDR1 SGHDT, CDR2 YYEEEE. Trimming cost V 4 bases and J 1 base, with 17 bases left between them. This chain's CDR3 is CASSLLSRGRNTEAFF. The CDR3 nucleotides read TGTGCCAGCAGCCTCTTGAGCAGGGGTCGGAACACTGAAGCTTTCTTT.

The genes are TRBV27 and TRBJ2-7, with 11 bases lining up with TRBD2. J lost 5 bases, V lost 2 bases, and 5 bases had no gene match. The CDR3 is made up of 15 amino acids. Germline V gives CDR1 MNHEY, CDR2 SMNVEV (reference sequence). CDR3 nucleotides: TGTGCCAGCAGTTTAGAAGGGACTAGCGGTAACGAGCAGTACTTC. Translated, it gives CASSLEGTSGNEQYF.

The gene calls are TRBV6-5 and TRBJ2-1, with TRBD2 identical over 10 bases. Germline CDR1 is MNHEY and CDR2 is SVGAGI. Trimming cost V 7 bases and J 5 bases; bases outside gene matches: 5. The CDR3 is 14 residues long. CDR3 in amino acids: CASTRTSGHNEQFF. The CDR3, as DNA: TGTGCCAGCACCCGGACTAGCGGACACAATGAGCAGTTCTTC.

V gene TRBV6-5 combines with J gene TRBJ2-3, with 7 positions matching TRBD1. Trimming removed 5 bases from V and 5 bases from J; junction bases left unmatched: 4. Germline loops: CDR1 MNHEY, CDR2 SVGAGI. The CDR3 runs to 13 residues. CDR3 region: CASSRQGVDTQYF. DNA for the CDR3: TGTGCCAGCAGTCGACAGGGAGTAGATACGCAGTATTTT.

The chain combines TRBV5-4 with TRBJ1-2; 7 nucleotides line up with TRBD1. The CDR3 totals 15 residues. The V segment lost 4 bases and the J segment 5 bases; nucleotides outside the gene matches: 11. CDR1 is SGHNT, CDR2 YYREEE, per germline (reference sequence). The CDR3, as DNA: TGTGCCAGCAGCCCCTACAGGGGACAATCGTATGGCTACACCTTC. It codes for CASSPYRGQSYGYTF.

This clone was picked up a small number of times. The rearrangement uses TRBV29-1 and TRBJ1-2; 9 bases fit TRBD1. Germline lookup yields CDR1 SQVTM and CDR2 ANQGSEA. This CDR3 spans 13 amino acids. The trim removed 6 bases at V and 4 bases at J, leaving 6 bases unmatched. Here the CDR3 DNA reads TGCAGCGTAGGGACAGGGCAGGTCTATGGCTACACCTTC. This codes for CSVGTGQVYGYTF.

The chain uses TRBV21-1 and TRBJ2-7; the table gives TRBD2 as D, unverified against the DNA. TRBV21-1 is a known pseudogene. The CDR3 extends over 16 amino acids. CDR3 residues: CASSKIPGQEPYEQYF. In DNA form, the CDR3 reads TGTGCCAGCAGCAAGATTCCGGGTCAAGAGCCCTACGAGCAGTACTTC.

The sample holds one count of this clone. As DNA, the CDR3 is TGTGCCAGCAGCATCTCCAGGCAGGGAGGTCGGGAGACCCAGTACTTC. This encodes CASSISRQGGRETQYF. J is TRBJ2-5 and V is TRBV28; possible D gene TRBD2, 6 bases. V was cut by 6 bases and J by 5 bases, with 22 bases left in between. Germline loops: CDR1 MDHEN, CDR2 SYDVKM. There are 16 residues in the CDR3.